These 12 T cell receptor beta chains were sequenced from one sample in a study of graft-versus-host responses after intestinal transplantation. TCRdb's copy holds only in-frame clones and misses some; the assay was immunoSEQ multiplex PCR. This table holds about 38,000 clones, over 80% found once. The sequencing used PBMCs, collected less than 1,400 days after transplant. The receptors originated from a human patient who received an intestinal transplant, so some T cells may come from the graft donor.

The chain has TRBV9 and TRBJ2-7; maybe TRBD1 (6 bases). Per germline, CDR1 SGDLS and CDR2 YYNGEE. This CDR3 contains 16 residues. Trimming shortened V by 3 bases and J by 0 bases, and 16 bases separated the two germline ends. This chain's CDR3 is CASSAGDILPSYEQYF. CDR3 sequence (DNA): TGTGCCAGCAGCGCCGGGGACATTCTTCCCTCCTACGAGCAGTACTTC.

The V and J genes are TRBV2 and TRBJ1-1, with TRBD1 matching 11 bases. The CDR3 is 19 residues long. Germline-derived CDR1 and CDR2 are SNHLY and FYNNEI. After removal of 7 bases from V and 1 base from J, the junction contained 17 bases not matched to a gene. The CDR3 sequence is CASKRVGTGGTGENTEAFF. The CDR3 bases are TGTGCCAGCAAGCGGGTAGGGACAGGGGGAACGGGCGAGAACACTGAAGCTTTCTTT.

The CDR3 DNA sequence: TGTGCCAGCAGTCCTGGGGCTAGCGGTGAGCAGTTCTTC. Encoded protein: CASSPGASGEQFF. The chain links TRBV27 to TRBJ2-1; 7 bases are a match to TRBD2. The germline V gene has CDR1 MNHEY and CDR2 SMNVEV (reference sequence). This CDR3 spans 13 amino acids. The trim removed 5 bases at V and 9 bases at J, leaving 7 bases unmatched.

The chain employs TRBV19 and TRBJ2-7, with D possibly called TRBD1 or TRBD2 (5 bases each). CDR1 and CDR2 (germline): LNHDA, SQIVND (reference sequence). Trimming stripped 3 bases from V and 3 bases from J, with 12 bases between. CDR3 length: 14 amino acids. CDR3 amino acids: CASSMGVVGYEQYF. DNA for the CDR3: TGTGCCAGTAGTATGGGGGTTGTGGGCTACGAGCAGTACTTC.

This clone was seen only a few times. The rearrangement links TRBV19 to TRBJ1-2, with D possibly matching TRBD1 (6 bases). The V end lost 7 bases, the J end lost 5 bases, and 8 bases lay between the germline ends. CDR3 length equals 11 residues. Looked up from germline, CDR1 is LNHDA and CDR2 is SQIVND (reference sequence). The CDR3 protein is CASKRGYGYTF. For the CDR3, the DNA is TGTGCCAGTAAGAGGGGGTATGGCTACACCTTC.

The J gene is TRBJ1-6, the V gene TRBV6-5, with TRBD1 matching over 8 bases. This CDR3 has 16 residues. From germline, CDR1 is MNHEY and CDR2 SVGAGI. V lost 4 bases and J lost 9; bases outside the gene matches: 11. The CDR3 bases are TGTGCCAGCAGTTCTTGGACAGGGTCGACAATTTCACCCCTCCACTTT. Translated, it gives CASSSWTGSTISPLHF.

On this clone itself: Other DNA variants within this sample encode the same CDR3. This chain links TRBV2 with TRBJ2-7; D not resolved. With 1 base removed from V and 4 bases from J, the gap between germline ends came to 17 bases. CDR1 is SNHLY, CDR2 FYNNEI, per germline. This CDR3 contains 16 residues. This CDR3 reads CASSEDGSSLHYEQYF. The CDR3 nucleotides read TGTGCCAGCAGTGAAGACGGCTCCTCCCTCCATTACGAGCAGTACTTC.

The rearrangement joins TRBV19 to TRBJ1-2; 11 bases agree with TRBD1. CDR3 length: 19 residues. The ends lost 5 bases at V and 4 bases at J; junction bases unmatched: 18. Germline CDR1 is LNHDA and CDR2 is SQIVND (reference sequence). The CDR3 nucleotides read TGTGCCAGTAGTCCCATGGACAGGGGGCCCGGACGGGGCCCCTATGGCTACACCTTC. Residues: CASSPMDRGPGRGPYGYTF.

The CDR3 nucleotides read TGTGCCAGCAGCTTACCGGGACTAGCGGTGTATACGCAGTATTTT. It codes for CASSLPGLAVYTQYF. The chain carries TRBV5-4 and TRBJ2-3; TRBD2 aligns across 11 bases. The V and J ends lost 2 bases and 7 bases, in that order; junction bases with no gene match: 6. The CDR3 sequence is 15 residues long. Germline V gene sequence: CDR1 SGHNT, CDR2 YYREEE (reference sequence).

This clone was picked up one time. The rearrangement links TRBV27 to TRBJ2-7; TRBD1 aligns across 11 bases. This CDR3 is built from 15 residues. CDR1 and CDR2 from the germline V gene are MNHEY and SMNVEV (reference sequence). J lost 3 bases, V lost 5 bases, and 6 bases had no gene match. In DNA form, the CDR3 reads TGTGCCAGCAGTCGCGAGGGGACAGGGGGCTACGAGCAGTACTTC. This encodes CASSREGTGGYEQYF.

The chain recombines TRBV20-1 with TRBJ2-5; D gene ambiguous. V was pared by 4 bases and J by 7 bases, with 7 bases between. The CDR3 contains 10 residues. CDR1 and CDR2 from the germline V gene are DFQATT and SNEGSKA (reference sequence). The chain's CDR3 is CSANFGTQYF. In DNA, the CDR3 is TGCAGTGCTAATTTTGGGACCCAGTACTTC.

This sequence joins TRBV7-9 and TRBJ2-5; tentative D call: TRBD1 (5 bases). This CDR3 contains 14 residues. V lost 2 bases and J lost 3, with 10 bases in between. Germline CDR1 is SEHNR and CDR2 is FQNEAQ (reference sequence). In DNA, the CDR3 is TGTGCCAGCAGCTTAATCCAGGGCGAAGAGACCCAGTACTTC. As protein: CASSLIQGEETQYF.